This T cell receptor beta chain was obtained from a study of blood T cell repertoires in COVID-19. The wider study: Both acute and convalescent COVID-19 samples were obtained from the United States, Italy and Spain. Sources were T cells, B-cell-depleted T cells, or PBMCs; the material itself was cDNA or gDNA.

Source study methods: Estimation of nucleated cell counts relied on the amplification of reference gene primers. Repertoires were generated with immunoSEQ multiplex PCR, while TCRdb's copy carries only in-frame clones and drops some. From that table come the V and J calls and clone size; the DNA was used to work out D and trimming. The data hold about 91,000 clones, with nearly 90% observed a single time. Trimming removed 5 bases from V and 4 bases from J, with 14 bases in between. Germline V gene sequence: CDR1 SEHNR, CDR2 FQNEAQ (reference sequence). This CDR3 is built from 14 residues. This receptor was taken from a man aged 70-80 years with acute or convalescent COVID-19. Material for sequencing was peripheral blood. This rearrangement joins TRBV7-9 to TRBJ1-2; possibly TRBD1 for D (5 bases). As DNA, the CDR3 is TGTGCCAGCAGCGTCGGGGGTGTCGTCTATGGCTACACCTTC. Amino acid sequence: CASSVGGVVYGYTF.